The present T cell receptor beta chain was sequenced within a study of OX40 agonist ivuxolimab in advanced cancers. Study information: The eligibility criteria allowed prior anti-PD-1, anti-PD-L1 or anti-CTLA-4 therapy, and 40% had some. Partial response was recorded in three patients: one hepatocellular carcinoma and two cutaneous melanoma cases. Whole-study findings and limits: Among the least clonally expanded were partial responders at 0.1-3.0 mg/kg.

As to this clone: What it recognizes is unknown.

Patients were ruled out by autoimmune disease history or systemic immunosuppression. Method: immunoSEQ multiplex PCR; TCRdb's copy keeps in-frame clones and lacks some. The sample lists under 25,000 clones; around four fifths were seen once. The clonotype originates from an adult with an advanced solid tumor such as melanoma, head and neck, liver or kidney cancer. The sequenced sample was CD4+ or CD8+ T cells sorted from blood, obtained in a trial of the OX40 agonist ivuxolimab.

The CDR3 DNA reads as TGCGCCAGCAGCCAAGAAGACCTAGCGGGAGTGTATACGCAGTATTTT. It specifies CASSQEDLAGVYTQYF. This rearrangement joins TRBV4-1 to TRBJ2-3; 10 bases align to TRBD2. The CDR3 is 16 residues long. V gave up 0 bases and J gave up 7 bases; unmatched junction bases: 7. Germline CDR1 and CDR2: MGHRA and YSYEKL.